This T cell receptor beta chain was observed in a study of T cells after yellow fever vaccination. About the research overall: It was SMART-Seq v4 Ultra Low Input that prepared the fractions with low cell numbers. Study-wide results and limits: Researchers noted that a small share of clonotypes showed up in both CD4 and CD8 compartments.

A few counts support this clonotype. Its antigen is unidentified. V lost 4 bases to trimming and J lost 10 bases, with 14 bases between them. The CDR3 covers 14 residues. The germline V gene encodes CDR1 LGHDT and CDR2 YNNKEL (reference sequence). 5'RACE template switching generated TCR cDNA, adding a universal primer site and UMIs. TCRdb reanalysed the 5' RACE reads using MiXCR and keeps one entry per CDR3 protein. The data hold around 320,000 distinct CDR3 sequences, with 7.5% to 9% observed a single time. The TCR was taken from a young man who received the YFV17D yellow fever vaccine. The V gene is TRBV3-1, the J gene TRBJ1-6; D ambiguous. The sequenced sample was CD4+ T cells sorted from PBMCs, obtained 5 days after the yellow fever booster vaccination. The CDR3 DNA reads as TGTGCCAGCAGCCGACAACTAGACGGGTCACCCCTCCACTTT. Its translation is CASSRQLDGSPLHF.